This section outlines one TCR beta chain sequence together with its context. Antigen: not known. This record belongs to a study of CD8 T cells in ankylosing spondylitis. Germline loops: CDR1 MNHNS, CDR2 SASEGT. The CDR3 length is 16 residues. The ends lost 1 base at V and 3 bases at J; junction bases unmatched: 2. Quantitative barcoded 5'-RACE was used to prepare TCR beta libraries. Each CDR3 protein is one row after TCRdb ran MiXCR on the 5' RACE reads. The sample has 750,000 to 850,000 distinct CDR3 sequences, roughly 10% seen once. Study results and caveats: Relatively rare in peripheral blood, disease-linked clones were also CD8+. What seemed typical of ankylosing spondylitis blood was a TCR beta motif built from roughly 8 highly homologous variants. Significant enrichment of disease-linked clones was reportedly seen in matched ankylosing spondylitis synovial fluid. Some motif variants had been reported before (in reactive arthritis synovial fluid and blood).

The sequenced sample consisted of blood, either unsorted or a sorted T cell fraction (not recorded which). This clonotype was sampled from a male donor with ankylosing spondylitis. The chain is built from TRBV6-1 and TRBJ1-5; 11 bases agree with TRBD1. The DNA of the CDR3 is TGTGCCAGCAGTGAAGGGGGACAGGGGGACAATCAGCCCCAGCATTTT. It yields the protein CASSEGGQGDNQPQHF.